The next 25 T cell receptor beta chains were all read from a single sample in a study of spatial heterogeneity in lung cancer. TCRdb reprocessed the 5' RACE reads via MiXCR and lists one record per CDR3 protein. Among 40,000 to 50,000 distinct CDR3 sequences, approximately 7.6% were seen once, and the ten largest hold about an eighth. The time point denotes: sample taken at primary tumor resection. Whole RNA, which was extracted from tumor, nontumor lung tissue or frozen PBMC, was sequenced without any cell sorting. The sequenced sample was PBMCs, obtained at surgery. Receptor source: a female donor with early-stage non-small cell lung cancer.

The chain is built from TRBV20-1 and TRBJ2-1; unclear D gene. Trimming cost V 6 bases and J 8 bases, with 8 bases left between them. Per the germline V gene, CDR1 is DFQATT and CDR2 is SNEGSKA (reference sequence). The CDR3 extends over 10 amino acids. The CDR3 loop is CSAVYYEQFF. For the CDR3, the DNA is TGCAGTGCCGTCTATTATGAGCAGTTCTTC.

This chain joins TRBV18 and TRBJ2-1, with 7 bases identical to TRBD1. CDR1 and CDR2 (germline): KGHSH, LQKENI. V lost 5 bases and J lost 7; bases outside the gene matches: 11. This CDR3 comprises 15 residues. This chain's CDR3 is CASSGLSGGRNEQFF. CDR3 DNA: TGTGCCAGCTCAGGCCTGTCAGGGGGTCGGAATGAGCAGTTCTTC.

Remarks on this clonotype: A much larger clonotype is one base distant, so this may be a read error. The rearrangement joins TRBV18 to TRBJ2-5; no clear D. Germline CDR1 KGHSH, CDR2 LQKENI. This CDR3 has 16 residues. The CDR3 DNA is TGTGTCAGCTCACCATTGGCAGGACCGAGAGCCGGGACCCAGTACTTC. This sequence encodes CVSSPLAGPRAGTQYF. The variable domain in full, completed from reference TRBV18 and TRBJ2-5, reads NAGVMQNPRHLVRRRGQEARLRCSPMKGHSHVYWYRQLPEEGLKFMVYLQKENIIDESGMPKERFSAEFPKEGPSILRIQQVVRGDSAAYFCVSSPLAGPRAGTQYFGPGTRLLVL.

This chain links TRBV28 with TRBJ1-5; tentative D call: TRBD1 (5 bases). Germline loops: CDR1 MDHEN, CDR2 SYDVKM. V lost 10 bases and J 6 bases, leaving 13 bases between the germline ends. The CDR3 sequence is 12 residues long. CDR3 sequence (DNA): TGTGCCACCCGCACGGGACTTCAGCCCCAGCATTTT. Translated: CATRTGLQPQHF.

This clonotype was observed at least ten times. V and J are TRBV4-3 and TRBJ1-4; D unresolved. The CDR3 sequence is 13 residues long. CDR1 LGHNA and CDR2 YSLEER come from the germline V gene. Trimming cost V 0 bases and J 15 bases, with 14 bases left between them. CDR3 nucleotide sequence: TGCGCCAGCAGCCAAGAAAGAGGCGCGAGCTTGTTTTTT. The encoded protein is CASSQERGASLFF.

This clonotype was observed many times. The V gene is TRBV20-1, the J gene TRBJ2-7; D unresolved. V was trimmed by 2 bases and J by 1 base, leaving 9 bases between them. This CDR3 has 13 amino acids. CDR1 and CDR2 (germline): DFQATT, SNEGSKA (reference sequence). As DNA, the CDR3 is TGCAGTGCTAGATTAGGTGGTTCCTACGAGCAGTACTTC. Translating gives CSARLGGSYEQYF.

The gene calls are TRBV4-2 and TRBJ2-2; 12 bases are shared with TRBD2. J was trimmed by 8 bases and V by 2 bases; bases with no gene match: 9. This CDR3 has 17 amino acids. Germline V lookup: CDR1 LGHNA, CDR2 YNFKEQ. The CDR3 loop is CASSQKLAGGGAGELFF. DNA of the CDR3: TGTGCCAGCAGCCAAAAACTAGCGGGGGGAGGTGCGGGGGAGCTGTTTTTT.

This clonotype showed up just a few times. V usage is TRBV5-1 and J usage is TRBJ2-4, with D perhaps matching TRBD1 (7 bases). V dropped 4 bases and J dropped 1 base, with 9 bases sitting between them. This CDR3 is 14 amino acids long. Germline CDR1 and CDR2: SGHRS and YFSETQ. CDR3 bases: TGCGCCAGCAGCCCAGGGGGGGCCAAAAACATTCAGTACTTC. Translated: CASSPGGAKNIQYF.

The chain combines TRBV5-1 with TRBJ1-6; a possible D gene is TRBD1 (5 bases). The V gene lost 0 bases and the J gene lost 7 bases, with 8 bases spanning the gap. The CDR3 runs to 14 residues. Germline V lookup: CDR1 SGHRS, CDR2 YFSETQ. The CDR3 spells CASSLETENSPLHF. The CDR3 DNA follows: TGCGCCAGCAGCTTGGAGACAGAGAATTCACCCCTCCACTTT. The full variable domain, with the rest looked up from reference TRBV5-1 and TRBJ1-6, is KAGVTQTPRYLIKTRGQQVTLSCSPISGHRSVSWYQQTPGQGLQFLFEYFSETQRNKGNFPGRFSGRQFSNSRSEMNVSTLELGDSALYLCASSLETENSPLHFGNGTRLTVT.

This chain joins TRBV20-1 and TRBJ1-2; weak D call: TRBD1 (5 bases). The CDR3 runs 13 residues. V lost 6 bases and J 2 bases, leaving 13 bases between the germline ends. From germline, CDR1 is DFQATT and CDR2 SNEGSKA (reference sequence). The CDR3 DNA sequence: TGCAGTGCCCTAGAGGCAGGGAACTATGGCTACACCTTC. Amino acid sequence: CSALEAGNYGYTF.

Many counts were recorded for this clonotype. The rearrangement uses TRBV7-3 and TRBJ1-4, with 8 bases matching TRBD1. The V gene end was trimmed by 5 bases and the J gene end by 6 bases; junction bases not matched to a gene: 8. This CDR3 has 15 residues. Germline CDR1 and CDR2: SGHTA and FQGTGA. CDR3 amino acids: CASSIYRGKDEKLFF. The DNA of the CDR3 is TGTGCCAGCAGCATCTACAGGGGGAAAGATGAAAAACTGTTTTTT.

This clonotype was counted many times. The chain has TRBV4-2 and TRBJ1-1; tentatively, D is TRBD1 (6 bases). The CDR3 runs to 18 residues. Trimming stripped 0 bases from V and 0 bases from J, with 17 bases between. Germline V lookup: CDR1 LGHNA, CDR2 YNFKEQ. The CDR3 region has the DNA TGTGCCAGCAGCCAAGAACGGGGGCGCAGGACTATGAACACTGAAGCTTTCTTT. It translates to CASSQERGRRTMNTEAFF.

V usage is TRBV6-5 and J usage is TRBJ2-3, with D possibly matching TRBD1 (5 bases). This CDR3 spans 13 amino acids. The germline V gene encodes CDR1 MNHEY and CDR2 SVGAGI. Trimming removed 7 bases from V and 0 bases from J, with 8 bases in between. Here the CDR3 reads CASMTVSTDTQYF. The CDR3 nucleotides are TGTGCCAGCATGACAGTCAGCACAGATACGCAGTATTTT.

This clonotype is medium-sized by share. This sequence joins TRBV12-3 or TRBV12-4 and TRBJ1-4; D not certain. This CDR3 spans 13 amino acids. V was clipped by 5 bases and J by 7 bases, with 11 bases between them. CDR3 DNA sequence: TGTGCCAGCAGTCTATACCGGGGTGAAAAACTGTTTTTT. Protein sequence: CASSLYRGEKLFF.

This clonotype was detected ten times or more. CDR3 bases: TGCGCCAGCAGCCAAGACCGAGTTAGCGTTGGCGGGGAGCTGTTTTTT. It codes for CASSQDRVSVGGELFF. The chain carries TRBV4-3 and TRBJ2-2; a possible D gene is TRBD2 (5 bases). The CDR3 length is 16 residues. V gave up 0 bases and J gave up 7 bases, with 15 bases separating them. Germline V gives CDR1 LGHNA, CDR2 YSLEER.

The rearrangement links TRBV20-1 to TRBJ1-1; possibly TRBD1 for D (6 bases). The germline CDR1 and CDR2 sequences are DFQATT and SNEGSKA (reference sequence). The germline V and J ends were trimmed by 5 bases and 3 bases, with 22 bases remaining between them. This CDR3 spans 16 amino acids. The CDR3 sequence: CSARDIKTGDYTEAFF. For the CDR3, the DNA is TGCAGTGCTCGTGACATCAAGACAGGCGATTACACTGAAGCTTTCTTT.

The V gene is TRBV12-3 or TRBV12-4, the J gene TRBJ2-5; TRBD1 aligns across 8 bases. J lost 2 bases, V lost 5 bases, and 10 bases had no gene match. The CDR3 totals 16 residues. In DNA form, the CDR3 reads TGTGCCAGCAGTCCCGGACAGGGCTGGGGACAAGAGACCCAGTACTTC. Amino acids: CASSPGQGWGQETQYF.

In this sample, this clonotype turned up many times. The chain joins TRBV20-1 to TRBJ2-3, with TRBD2 matching 7 bases. The CDR3 has 13 amino acids. J gave up 5 bases and V 7 bases, and 9 bases lay outside the gene matches. Germline V gene data show CDR1 as DFQATT and CDR2 as SNEGSKA (reference sequence). The chain's CDR3 is CSVPWAGEDTQYF. CDR3 coding DNA: TGCAGTGTTCCCTGGGCGGGGGAAGATACGCAGTATTTT.

The sample holds many counts of this clonotype. The chain links TRBV5-1 to TRBJ2-7, with TRBD1 as a possible D gene (6 bases). Germline V gene sequence: CDR1 SGHRS, CDR2 YFSETQ. The CDR3 totals 15 residues. Between the trimmed V and J ends, which lost 4 bases and 3 bases, there was a span of 17 bases. CDR3 residues: CASSGDTGTFYEQYF. The DNA of the CDR3 is TGCGCCAGCAGCGGGGACACAGGGACCTTCTACGAGCAGTACTTC.

This chain links TRBV19 with TRBJ1-4; D might be TRBD1 (6 bases). The V gene's germline CDR1 is LNHDA and CDR2 SQIVND (reference sequence). CDR3 length: 16 residues. V was pared by 4 bases and J by 5 bases, with 17 bases between. In DNA form, the CDR3 reads TGTGCCAGTAGTAAAGGCACAGGGCAACGGAATGAAAAACTGTTTTTT. This translates into CASSKGTGQRNEKLFF.

The chain carries TRBV13 and TRBJ1-2; D might be TRBD1 (5 bases). The ends were cut back, 0 bases at V and 7 bases at J, with 15 bases in the middle. Germline CDR1 is PRHDT and CDR2 is FYEKMQ (reference sequence). This CDR3 contains 15 residues. CDR3 sequence reads: CASSLGFQGGGGYTF. The CDR3 bases are TGTGCCAGCAGCTTAGGGTTCCAGGGAGGTGGTGGCTACACCTTC.

This sequence joins TRBV19 and TRBJ2-7; D is ambiguous. Germline V gene data show CDR1 as LNHDA and CDR2 as SQIVND (reference sequence). V lost 3 bases to trimming and J lost 2 bases, with 8 bases between them. The CDR3 length is 13 residues. The CDR3 region has the DNA TGTGCCAGTAGTATCACAGTGACCTACGAGCAGTACTTC. It codes for CASSITVTYEQYF.

The sample holds a few counts of this clonotype. The V gene is TRBV28, the J gene TRBJ2-4; D is uncertain. V shed 10 bases and J shed 1 base, with 14 bases lying between them. This CDR3 comprises 14 residues. Germline CDR1 reads MDHEN; CDR2 reads SYDVKM. The CDR3 DNA sequence: TGTGCCACCCGTCAGACCGGGGCCAAAAACATTCAGTACTTC. Residues: CATRQTGAKNIQYF. Using reference TRBV28 and TRBJ2-4 for the parts outside the CDR3, the full variable domain is DVKVTQSSRYLVKRTGEKVFLECVQDMDHENMFWYRQDPGLGLRLIYFSYDVKMKEKGDIPEGYSVSREKKERFSLILESASTNQTSMYLCATRQTGAKNIQYFGAGTRLSVL.

This clonotype was observed a few times. This CDR3 is CSASRLAGGSSYNEQFF. The CDR3 DNA reads as TGCAGTGCTAGTCGGCTAGCGGGGGGGAGCTCCTACAATGAGCAGTTCTTC. This sequence joins TRBV20-1 and TRBJ2-1, with 12 bases that match TRBD2. The germline CDR1 and CDR2 sequences are DFQATT and SNEGSKA (reference sequence). This CDR3 has 17 residues. V lost 3 bases and J lost 0; bases outside the gene matches: 6.

This clonotype was detected many times. In DNA, the CDR3 is TGTGCCAGCAGCGATAGAGCGGGGCCGTCCCATGATACGCAGTATTTT. This gives the protein CASSDRAGPSHDTQYF. This chain links TRBV6-6 with TRBJ2-3; 7 positions agree with TRBD2. The CDR3 is made up of 16 amino acids. Unmatched junction bases numbered 15, after V lost 6 bases and J lost 6 bases. Germline V lookup: CDR1 MNHNY, CDR2 SVGAGI (reference sequence).